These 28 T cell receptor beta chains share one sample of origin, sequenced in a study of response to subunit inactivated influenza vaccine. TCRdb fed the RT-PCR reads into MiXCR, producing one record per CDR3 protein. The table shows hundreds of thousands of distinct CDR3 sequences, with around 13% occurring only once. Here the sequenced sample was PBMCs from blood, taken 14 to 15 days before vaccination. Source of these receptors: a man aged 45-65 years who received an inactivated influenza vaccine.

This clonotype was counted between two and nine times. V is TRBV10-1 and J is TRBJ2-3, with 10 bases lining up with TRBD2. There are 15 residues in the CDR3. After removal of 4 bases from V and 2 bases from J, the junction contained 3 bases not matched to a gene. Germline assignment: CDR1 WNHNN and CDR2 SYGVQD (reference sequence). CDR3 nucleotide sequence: TGCGCCAGCAGTGTACTAGCGGGGATCACAGATACGCAGTATTTT. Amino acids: CASSVLAGITDTQYF.

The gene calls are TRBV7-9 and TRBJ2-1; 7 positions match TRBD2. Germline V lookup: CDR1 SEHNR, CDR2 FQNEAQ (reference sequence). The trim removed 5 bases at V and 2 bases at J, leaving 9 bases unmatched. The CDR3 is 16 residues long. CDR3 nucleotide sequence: TGTGCCAGCAGCGTATCGGAGCGGGATCCCTACAATGAGCAGTTCTTC. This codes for CASSVSERDPYNEQFF.

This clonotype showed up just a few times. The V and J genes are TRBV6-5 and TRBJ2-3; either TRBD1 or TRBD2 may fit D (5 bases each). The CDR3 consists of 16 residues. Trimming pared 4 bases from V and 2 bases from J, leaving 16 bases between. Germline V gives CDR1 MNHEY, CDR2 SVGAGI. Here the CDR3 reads CASSSGTALFTDTQYF. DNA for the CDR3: TGTGCCAGCAGTTCAGGGACGGCGCTCTTCACAGATACGCAGTATTTT.

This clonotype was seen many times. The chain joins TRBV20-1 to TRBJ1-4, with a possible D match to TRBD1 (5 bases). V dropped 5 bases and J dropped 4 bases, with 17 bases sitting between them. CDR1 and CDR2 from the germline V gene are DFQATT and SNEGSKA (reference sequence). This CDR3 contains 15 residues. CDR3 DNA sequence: TGCAGTGCTCCCCGCGCTGGGGGGGTTAATGAAAAACTGTTTTTT. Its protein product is CSAPRAGGVNEKLFF.

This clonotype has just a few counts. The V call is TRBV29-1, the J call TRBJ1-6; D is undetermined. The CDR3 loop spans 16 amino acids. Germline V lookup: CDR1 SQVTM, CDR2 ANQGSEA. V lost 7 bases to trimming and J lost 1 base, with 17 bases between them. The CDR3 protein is CSAREGIESYNSPLHF. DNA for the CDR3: TGCAGCGCAAGGGAGGGAATCGAGTCCTATAATTCACCCCTCCACTTT.

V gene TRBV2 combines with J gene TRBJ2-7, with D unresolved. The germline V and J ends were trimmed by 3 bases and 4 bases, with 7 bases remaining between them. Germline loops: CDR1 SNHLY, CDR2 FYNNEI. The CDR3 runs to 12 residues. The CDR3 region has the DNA TGTGCCAGCAGTGAGCTAAAATACGAGCAGTACTTC. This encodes CASSELKYEQYF.

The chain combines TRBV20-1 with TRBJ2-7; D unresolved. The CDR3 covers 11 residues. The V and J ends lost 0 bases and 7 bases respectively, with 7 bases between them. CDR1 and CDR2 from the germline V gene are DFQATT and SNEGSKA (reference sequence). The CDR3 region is CSARDRQEQYF. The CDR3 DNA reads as TGCAGTGCTAGAGATCGCCAGGAGCAGTACTTC.

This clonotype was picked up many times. CDR3 protein: CASSYSGTGLSYEQYF. The DNA of the CDR3 is TGTGCCAGCAGTTACTCCGGGACAGGTCTCTCCTACGAGCAGTACTTC. This rearrangement joins TRBV6-5 to TRBJ2-7; 8 nucleotides match TRBD1. Looked up from germline, CDR1 is MNHEY and CDR2 is SVGAGI. V lost 0 bases and J lost 0; bases outside the gene matches: 4. This CDR3 comprises 16 residues.

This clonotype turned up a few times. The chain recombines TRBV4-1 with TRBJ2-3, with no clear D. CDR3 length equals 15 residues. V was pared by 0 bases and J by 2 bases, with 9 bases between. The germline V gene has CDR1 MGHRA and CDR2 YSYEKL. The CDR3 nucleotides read TGCGCCAGCAGCCAAGATTCAGAAGTCACAGATACGCAGTATTTT. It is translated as CASSQDSEVTDTQYF.

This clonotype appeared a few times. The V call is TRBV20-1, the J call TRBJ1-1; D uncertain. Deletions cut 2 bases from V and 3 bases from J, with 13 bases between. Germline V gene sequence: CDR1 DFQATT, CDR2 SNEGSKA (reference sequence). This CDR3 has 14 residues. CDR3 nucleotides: TGCAGTGCTAGACAGTCCCGGCAGGACACTGAAGCTTTCTTT. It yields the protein CSARQSRQDTEAFF.

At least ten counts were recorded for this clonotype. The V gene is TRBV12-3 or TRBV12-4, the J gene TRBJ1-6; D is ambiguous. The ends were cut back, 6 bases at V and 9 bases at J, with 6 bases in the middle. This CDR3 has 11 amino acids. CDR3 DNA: TGTGCCAGCAGAGGTGGTTCACCCCTCCACTTT. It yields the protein CASRGGSPLHF.

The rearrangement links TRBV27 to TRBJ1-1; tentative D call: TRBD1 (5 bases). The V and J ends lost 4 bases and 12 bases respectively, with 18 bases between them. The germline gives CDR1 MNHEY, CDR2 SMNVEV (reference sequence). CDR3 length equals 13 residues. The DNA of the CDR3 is TGTGCCAGCAGTTGGGGCCCGGGGGGAGTAACTTTCTTT. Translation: CASSWGPGGVTFF.

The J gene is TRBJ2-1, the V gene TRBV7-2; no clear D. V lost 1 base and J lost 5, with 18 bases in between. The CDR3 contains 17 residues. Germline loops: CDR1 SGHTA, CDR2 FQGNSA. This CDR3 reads CASSLVGLSKRDNEQFF. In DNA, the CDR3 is TGTGCCAGCAGCTTAGTGGGCCTTTCCAAAAGGGACAATGAGCAGTTCTTC.

CDR3 DNA: TGCAGTGCTAGAGATTCGACCACAGATACGCAGTATTTT. Translation: CSARDSTTDTQYF. The chain links TRBV20-1 to TRBJ2-3; no firm D call. The V gene lost 0 bases and the J gene lost 2 bases, with 6 bases spanning the gap. In germline, CDR1 is DFQATT, CDR2 SNEGSKA (reference sequence). The CDR3 has 13 residues.

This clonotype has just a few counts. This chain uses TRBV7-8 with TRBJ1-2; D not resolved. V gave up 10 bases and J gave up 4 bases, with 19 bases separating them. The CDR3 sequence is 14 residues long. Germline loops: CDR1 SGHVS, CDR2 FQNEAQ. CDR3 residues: CATSGGKTFYGYTF. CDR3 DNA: TGTGCCACCTCGGGTGGCAAAACCTTCTATGGCTACACCTTC. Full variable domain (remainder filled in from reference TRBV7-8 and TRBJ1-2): GAGVSQSPRYKVAKRGQDVALRCDPISGHVSLFWYQQALGQGPEFLTYFQNEAQLDKSGLPSDRFFAERPEGSVSTLKIQRTQQEDSAVYLCATSGGKTFYGYTFGSGTRLTVV.

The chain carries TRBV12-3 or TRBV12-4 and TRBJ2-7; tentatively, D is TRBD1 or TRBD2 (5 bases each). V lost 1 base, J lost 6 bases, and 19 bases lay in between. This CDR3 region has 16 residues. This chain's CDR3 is CASSLVSSRVGGEQYF. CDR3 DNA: TGTGCCAGCAGTTTAGTCTCCTCCAGGGTAGGAGGCGAGCAGTACTTC.

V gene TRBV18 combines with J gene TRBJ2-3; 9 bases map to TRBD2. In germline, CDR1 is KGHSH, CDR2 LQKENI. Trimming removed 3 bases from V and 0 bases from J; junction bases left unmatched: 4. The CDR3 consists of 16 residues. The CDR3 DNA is TGTGCCAGCTCACCGACTAGCGGCAGCAGCACAGATACGCAGTATTTT. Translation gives CASSPTSGSSTDTQYF.

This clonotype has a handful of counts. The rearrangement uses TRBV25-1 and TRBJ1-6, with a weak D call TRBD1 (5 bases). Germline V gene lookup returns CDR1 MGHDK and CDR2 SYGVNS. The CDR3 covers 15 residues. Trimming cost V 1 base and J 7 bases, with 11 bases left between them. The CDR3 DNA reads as TGTGCCAGCAGTGAATCCAGGGTTGGAAATTCACCCCTCCACTTT. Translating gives CASSESRVGNSPLHF.

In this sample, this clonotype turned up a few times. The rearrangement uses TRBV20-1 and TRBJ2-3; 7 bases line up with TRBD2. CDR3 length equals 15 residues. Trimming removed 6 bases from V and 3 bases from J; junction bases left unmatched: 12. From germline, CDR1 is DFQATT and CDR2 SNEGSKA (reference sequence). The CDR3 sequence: CSAPKGGSLTDTQYF. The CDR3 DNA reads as TGCAGTGCCCCGAAGGGCGGGAGTTTGACAGATACGCAGTATTTT.

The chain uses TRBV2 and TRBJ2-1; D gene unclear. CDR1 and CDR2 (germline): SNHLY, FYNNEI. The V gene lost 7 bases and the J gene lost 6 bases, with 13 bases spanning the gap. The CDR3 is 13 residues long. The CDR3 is CASNGRLSNEQFF. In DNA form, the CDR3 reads TGTGCCAGCAACGGACGGCTATCCAATGAGCAGTTCTTC.

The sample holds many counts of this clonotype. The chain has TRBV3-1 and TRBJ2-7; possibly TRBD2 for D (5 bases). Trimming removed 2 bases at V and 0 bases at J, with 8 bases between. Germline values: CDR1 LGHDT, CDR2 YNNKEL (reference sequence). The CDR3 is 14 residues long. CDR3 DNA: TGTGCCAGCAGCCAAAGCGGTGGCTCCTACGAGCAGTACTTC. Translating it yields CASSQSGGSYEQYF.

The CDR3 DNA reads as TGTGCCAGCAAGCTGGACAGGGGACTCGGCTATGGCTACACCTTC. Its translation is CASKLDRGLGYGYTF. The gene calls are TRBV6-2 or TRBV6-3 and TRBJ1-2; TRBD1 matches 9 bases. Germline V gene lookup returns CDR1 MNHEY and CDR2 SVGEGT. This CDR3 contains 15 residues. V was clipped by 7 bases and J by 4 bases; unmatched bases: 10.

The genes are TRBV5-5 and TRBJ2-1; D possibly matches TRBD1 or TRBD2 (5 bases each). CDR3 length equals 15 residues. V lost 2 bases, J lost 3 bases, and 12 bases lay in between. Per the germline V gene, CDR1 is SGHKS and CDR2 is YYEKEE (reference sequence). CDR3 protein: CASSFRDDFYNEQFF. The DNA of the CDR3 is TGTGCCAGCAGCTTCCGGGACGACTTCTACAATGAGCAGTTCTTC.

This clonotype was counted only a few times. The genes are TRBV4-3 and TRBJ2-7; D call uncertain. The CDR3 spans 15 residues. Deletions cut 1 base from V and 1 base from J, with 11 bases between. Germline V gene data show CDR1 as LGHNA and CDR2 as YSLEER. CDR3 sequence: CASSQGRPRSYEQYF. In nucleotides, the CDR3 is TGCGCCAGCAGCCAAGGCAGGCCGAGGTCCTACGAGCAGTACTTC.

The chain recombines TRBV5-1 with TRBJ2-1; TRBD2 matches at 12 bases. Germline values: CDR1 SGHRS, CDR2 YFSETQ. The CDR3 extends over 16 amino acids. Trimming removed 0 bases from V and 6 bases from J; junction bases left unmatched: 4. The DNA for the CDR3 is TGCGCCAGCAGCTTGGACCGACTAGCGGGGGCCAATGAGCAGTTCTTC. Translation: CASSLDRLAGANEQFF.

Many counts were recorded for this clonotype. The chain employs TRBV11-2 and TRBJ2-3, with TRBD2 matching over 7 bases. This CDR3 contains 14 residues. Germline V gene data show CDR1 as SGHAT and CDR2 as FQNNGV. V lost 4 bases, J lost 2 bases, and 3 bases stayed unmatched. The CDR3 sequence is CASSSLAVTDTQYF. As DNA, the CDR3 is TGTGCCAGCAGCTCCCTAGCGGTCACAGATACGCAGTATTTT. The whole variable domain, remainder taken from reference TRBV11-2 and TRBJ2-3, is EAGVAQSPRYKIIEKRQSVAFWCNPISGHATLYWYQQILGQGPKLLIQFQNNGVVDDSQLPKDRFSAERLKGVDSTLKIQPAKLEDSAVYLCASSSLAVTDTQYFGPGTRLTVL.

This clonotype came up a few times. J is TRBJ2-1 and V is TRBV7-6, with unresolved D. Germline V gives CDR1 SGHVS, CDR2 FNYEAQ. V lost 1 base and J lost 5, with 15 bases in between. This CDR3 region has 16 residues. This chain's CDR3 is CASSLGWLGGNNEQFF. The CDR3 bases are TGTGCCAGCAGCTTAGGCTGGCTAGGCGGCAACAATGAGCAGTTCTTC.

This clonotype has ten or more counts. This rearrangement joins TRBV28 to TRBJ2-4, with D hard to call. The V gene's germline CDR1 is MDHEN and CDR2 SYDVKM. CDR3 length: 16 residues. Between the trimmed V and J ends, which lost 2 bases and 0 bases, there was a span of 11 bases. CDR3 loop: CASSLDLRLAKNIQYF. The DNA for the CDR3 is TGTGCCAGCAGTTTAGACCTCCGGTTAGCCAAAAACATTCAGTACTTC.